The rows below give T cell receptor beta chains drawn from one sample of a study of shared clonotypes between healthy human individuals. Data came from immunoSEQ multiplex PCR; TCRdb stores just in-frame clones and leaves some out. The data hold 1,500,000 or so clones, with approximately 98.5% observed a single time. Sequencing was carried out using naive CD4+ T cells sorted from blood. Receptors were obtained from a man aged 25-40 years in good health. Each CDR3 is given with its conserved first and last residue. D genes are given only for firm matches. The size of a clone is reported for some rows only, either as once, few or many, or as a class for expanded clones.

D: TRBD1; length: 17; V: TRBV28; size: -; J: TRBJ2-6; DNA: TGTGCCAGCAGCCCTAGCCCGGACAGGCCTGGGGCCAACGTCCTGACTTTC; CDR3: CASSPSPDRPGANVLTF
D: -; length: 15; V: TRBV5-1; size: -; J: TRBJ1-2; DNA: TGCGCCAGCAGCTTGGCCACGGGCGGGGGATGGGGCTACACCTTC; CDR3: CASSLATGGGWGYTF
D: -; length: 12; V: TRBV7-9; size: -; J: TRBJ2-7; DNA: TGTGCCAGCAGCTTAGTTGGGGAGGACAAGTACTTC; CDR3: CASSLVGEDKYF
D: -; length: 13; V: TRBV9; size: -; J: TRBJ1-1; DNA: TGTGCCAGCACCCGACAGTTGAACACTGAAGCTTTCTTT; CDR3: CASTRQLNTEAFF
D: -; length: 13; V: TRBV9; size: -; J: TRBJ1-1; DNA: TGTGCCAGCAGCGTTGGGTGGGGCACTGAAGCTTTCTTT; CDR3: CASSVGWGTEAFF
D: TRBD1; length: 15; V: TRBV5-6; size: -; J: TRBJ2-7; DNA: TGTGCCAGCAGCTTCCCCGGGACAGGGGCATACGAGCAGTACTTC; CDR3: CASSFPGTGAYEQYF
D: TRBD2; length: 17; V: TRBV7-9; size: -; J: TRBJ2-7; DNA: TGTGCCAGCAGCCCAACCCTCCGACTAGCGGGTCCCTACGAGCAGTACTTC; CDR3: CASSPTLRLAGPYEQYF
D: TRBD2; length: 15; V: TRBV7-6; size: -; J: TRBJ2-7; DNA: TGTGCCAGCAGCACCCTGACTAGCGGAGGCTACGAGCAGTACTTC; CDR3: CASSTLTSGGYEQYF
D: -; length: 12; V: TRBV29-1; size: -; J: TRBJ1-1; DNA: TGCAGCGTTGTCCGAGGGGGCACTGAAGCTTTCTTT; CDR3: CSVVRGGTEAFF
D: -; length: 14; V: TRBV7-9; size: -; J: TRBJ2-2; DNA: TGTGCCAGCAGCTTAGTTATCCAGGCCGGGGAGCTGTTTTTT; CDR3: CASSLVIQAGELFF
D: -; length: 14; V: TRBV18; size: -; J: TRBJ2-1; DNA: TGTGCCAGCTCACCACCGGAAGGGATCCATGAGCAGTTCTTC; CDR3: CASSPPEGIHEQFF
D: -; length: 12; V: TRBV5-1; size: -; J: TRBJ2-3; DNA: TGCGCCAGCAGCTCCTTTACCGATACGCAGTATTTT; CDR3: CASSSFTDTQYF
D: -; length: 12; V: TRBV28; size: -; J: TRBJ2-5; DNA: TGTGCCAGCAGTTTAGAGGGGGGGACCCAGTACTTC; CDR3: CASSLEGGTQYF
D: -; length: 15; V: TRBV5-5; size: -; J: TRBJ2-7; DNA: TGTGCCAGCAGCCCCGTTGGGGAGGTCGGGAACGAGCAGTACTTC; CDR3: CASSPVGEVGNEQYF
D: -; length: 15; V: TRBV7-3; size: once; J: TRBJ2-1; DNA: TGTGCCAGCAGCCGGGGTTCTGGGGGACTGGTTGAGCAGTTCTTC; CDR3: CASSRGSGGLVEQFF
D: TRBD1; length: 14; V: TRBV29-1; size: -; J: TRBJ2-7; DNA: TGCAGCGTTCTAAGCACAGGGGGGATCTATGAGCAGTACTTC; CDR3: CSVLSTGGIYEQYF
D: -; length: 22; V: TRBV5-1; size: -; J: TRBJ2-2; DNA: TGCGCCAGCAGCTTAGACGCGCCTTCTGTCCGCCGGGTTGGGGGACGCGACGGGGAGCTGTTTTTT; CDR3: CASSLDAPSVRRVGGRDGELFF
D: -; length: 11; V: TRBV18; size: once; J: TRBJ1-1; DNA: TGTGCCAGCTCCCAGAACACTGAAGCTTTCTTT; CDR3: CASSQNTEAFF
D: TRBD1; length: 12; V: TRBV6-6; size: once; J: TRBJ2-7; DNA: TGTGCCAGCAGCCCCGACAGGGGCGAGCAGTACTTC; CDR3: CASSPDRGEQYF
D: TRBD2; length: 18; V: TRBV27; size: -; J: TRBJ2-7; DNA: TGTGCCAGCAGTTTAATCGGGACTAGCGGGAGTGGGAGCTACGAGCAGTACTTC; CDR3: CASSLIGTSGSGSYEQYF
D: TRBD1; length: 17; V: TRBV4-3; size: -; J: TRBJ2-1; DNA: TGCGCCAGCAGCCAAGACAGGGGGCTAGGGGCCTACAATGAGCAGTTCTTC; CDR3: CASSQDRGLGAYNEQFF
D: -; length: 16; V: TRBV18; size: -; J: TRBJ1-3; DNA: TGTGCCAGCTCACCGGGACCCCTCAGACGTGGAAACACCATATATTTT; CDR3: CASSPGPLRRGNTIYF
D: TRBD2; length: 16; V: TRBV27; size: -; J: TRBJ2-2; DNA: TGTGCCAGCAGTCCAAGACTAGCAGATTTCACCGGGGAGCTGTTTTTT; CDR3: CASSPRLADFTGELFF
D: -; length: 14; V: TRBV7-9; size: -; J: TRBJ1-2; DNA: TGTGCCAGCAGATCGATGCGGGCCGGCTATGGCTACACCTTC; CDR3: CASRSMRAGYGYTF
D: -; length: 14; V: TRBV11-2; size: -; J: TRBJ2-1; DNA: TGTGCCAGCAGCTTAGTTAGGGACTGGCTAGAGCAGTTCTTC; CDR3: CASSLVRDWLEQFF
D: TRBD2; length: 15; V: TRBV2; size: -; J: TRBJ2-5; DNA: TGTGCCAGCAGTCGCACTAGCGGGAGAGAAGAGACCCAGTACTTC; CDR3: CASSRTSGREETQYF
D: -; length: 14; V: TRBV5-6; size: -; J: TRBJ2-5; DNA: TGTGCCAGCAGCTTGGTTAGGGGAAAAGAGACCCAGTACTTC; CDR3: CASSLVRGKETQYF
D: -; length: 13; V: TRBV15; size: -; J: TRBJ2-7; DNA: TGTGCCACCAGCATCGGGAGCTCCTACGAGCAGTACTTC; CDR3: CATSIGSSYEQYF
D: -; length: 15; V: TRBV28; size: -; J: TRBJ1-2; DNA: TGTGCCAGCAGTTTAGCCGTCGGGGCCCTCTATGGCTACACCTTC; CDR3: CASSLAVGALYGYTF
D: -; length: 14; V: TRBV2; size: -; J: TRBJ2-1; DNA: TGTGCCAGCAATAGGGTAGGCGGAAACAATGAGCAGTTCTTC; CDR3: CASNRVGGNNEQFF
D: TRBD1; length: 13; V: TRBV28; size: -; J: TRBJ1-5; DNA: TGTGCCAGCAGAACAGGGGGACCGGGGCCCCAGCATTTT; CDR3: CASRTGGPGPQHF
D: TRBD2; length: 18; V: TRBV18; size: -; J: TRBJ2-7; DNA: TGTGCCAGCTCCCCTTTGGAGTATACGTTGGGAGGGCCAGGGGAGCAGTACTTC; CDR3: CASSPLEYTLGGPGEQYF
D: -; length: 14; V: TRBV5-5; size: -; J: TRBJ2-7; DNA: TGTGCCAGCAGCCCCCGACAGTTTACCCCCGAGCAGTACTTC; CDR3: CASSPRQFTPEQYF
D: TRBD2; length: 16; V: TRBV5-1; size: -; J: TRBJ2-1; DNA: TGCGCCAGCAGCTTAACCGGGACTAGATCCGTAAATGAGCAGTTCTTC; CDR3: CASSLTGTRSVNEQFF
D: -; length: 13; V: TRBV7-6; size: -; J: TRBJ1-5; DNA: TGTGCCAGCAGCTTAACCGATTTTCAGCCCCAGCATTTT; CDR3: CASSLTDFQPQHF
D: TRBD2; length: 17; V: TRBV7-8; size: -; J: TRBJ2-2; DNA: TGTGCCAGCAGCGGCTTGCCCCTAGCGGGAGGCACCGGGGAGCTGTTTTTT; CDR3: CASSGLPLAGGTGELFF
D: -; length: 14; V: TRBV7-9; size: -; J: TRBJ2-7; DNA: TGTGCCAGCAGCTTATTAGGGGAATCCTACGAGCAGTACTTC; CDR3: CASSLLGESYEQYF
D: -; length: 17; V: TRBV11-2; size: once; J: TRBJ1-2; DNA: TGTGCCAGCAGCGTCGACACGGACTACAGGCTAAACTATGGCTACACCTTC; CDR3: CASSVDTDYRLNYGYTF
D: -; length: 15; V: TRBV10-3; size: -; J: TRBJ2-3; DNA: TGTGCCATCAGTGAGAGTCAGGCCGGCACAGATACGCAGTATTTT; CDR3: CAISESQAGTDTQYF
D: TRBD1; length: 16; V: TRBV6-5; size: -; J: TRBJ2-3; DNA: TGTGCCAGCAGTTACCTGGGACAGGGGGCGACAGATACGCAGTATTTT; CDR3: CASSYLGQGATDTQYF
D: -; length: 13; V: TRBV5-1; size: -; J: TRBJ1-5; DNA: TGCGCCAGCAGCTTCGAGCCGGCTCAGCCCCAGCATTTT; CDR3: CASSFEPAQPQHF
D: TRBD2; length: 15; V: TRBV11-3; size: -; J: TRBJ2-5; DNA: TGTGCCAGCAGCGGGCCGGGACTAGCGGGAGAGACCCAGTACTTC; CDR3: CASSGPGLAGETQYF
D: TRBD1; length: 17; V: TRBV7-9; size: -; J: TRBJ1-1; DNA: TGTGCCAGCAGCTTAGGGAGGACAGGGCCCCGTAACACTGAAGCTTTCTTT; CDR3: CASSLGRTGPRNTEAFF
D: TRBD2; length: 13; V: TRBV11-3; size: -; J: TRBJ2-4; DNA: TGTGCCAGCAGCTTAGCAACGGGAGGCATTCAGTACTTC; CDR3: CASSLATGGIQYF
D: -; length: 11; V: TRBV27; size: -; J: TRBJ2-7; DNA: TGTGCCAGCGGCCGCTCCTACGAGCAGTACTTC; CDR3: CASGRSYEQYF
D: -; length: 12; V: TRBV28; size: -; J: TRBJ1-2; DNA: TGTGCCAGCAGTTTTCTGGACTATGGCTACACCTTC; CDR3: CASSFLDYGYTF
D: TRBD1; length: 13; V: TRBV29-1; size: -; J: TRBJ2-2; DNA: TGCAGCGTGGGACAGATCAACACCGGGGAGCTGTTTTTT; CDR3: CSVGQINTGELFF
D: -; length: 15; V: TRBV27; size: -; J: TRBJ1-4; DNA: TGTGCCACCCAGATACGGTCTGCAACTAATGAAAAACTGTTTTTT; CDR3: CATQIRSATNEKLFF
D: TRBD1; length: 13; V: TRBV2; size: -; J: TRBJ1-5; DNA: TGTGCCAGCAGTGGACAGGGGAATCAGCCCCAGCATTTT; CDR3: CASSGQGNQPQHF
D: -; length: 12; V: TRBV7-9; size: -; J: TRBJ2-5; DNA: TGTGCCAGCAGCTTGCGAGGGGAGACCCAGTACTTC; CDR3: CASSLRGETQYF
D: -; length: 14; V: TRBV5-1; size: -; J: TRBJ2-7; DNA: TGCGCCAGCAGCTTGGAGGTAGCGAGCTACGAGCAGTACTTC; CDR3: CASSLEVASYEQYF
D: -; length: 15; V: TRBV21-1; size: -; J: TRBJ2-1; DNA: TGTGCCAGCAGCGAGCCCAGACTAGCGATCGATGAGCAGTTCTTC; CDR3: CASSEPRLAIDEQFF